Listed here is a single T cell receptor (beta chain). Its antigen is as yet unknown. The data originate from a study of T cells after yellow fever vaccination. Study-wide results and limits: Abundant bulk-population clonotypes could contaminate the FACS-sorted repertoires.

Germline CDR1 is GTSNPN and CDR2 is SVGIG (reference sequence). This CDR3 is 15 amino acids long. V gave up 1 base and J gave up 1 base; unmatched junction bases: 4. TCRdb called the 5' RACE reads again in MiXCR, with one record for every CDR3 protein. This sample has about 630,000 distinct CDR3 sequences, with 9% to 15% found just once. V and J are TRBV30 and TRBJ2-1; 7 nucleotides match TRBD1. This sequence originates from a man aged 30 to 45 who received the YFV17D yellow fever vaccine. The sequenced sample was PBMCs, obtained on the day of the yellow fever booster vaccination. CDR3 bases: TGTGCCTGGAGTGGGGGCAGGGGGTCCTACAATGAGCAGTTCTTC. The encoded protein is CAWSGGRGSYNEQFF.